The 17 T cell receptor beta chains in this list originate from one sample, sequenced in a study of T cells in Graves' hyperthyroidism and ophthalmopathy. From RNA transcripts, TCR beta CDR3 regions were amplified. Carried out on the TCR CDR3, a first-round RT-PCR used the HTBI primer set. TCRdb reprocessed the multiplex PCR reads via MiXCR and lists one record per CDR3 protein. The sample has approximately 420,000 distinct CDR3 sequences, roughly 13% seen once. Sequencing was performed on blood. These receptors originate from a young woman with Graves' hyperthyroidism.

Many counts were recorded for this clonotype. The chain has TRBV3-1 and TRBJ1-2; 10 bases agree with TRBD1. The CDR3 is 15 amino acids. Germline values: CDR1 LGHDT, CDR2 YNNKEL (reference sequence). The J segment lost 6 bases and the V segment lost 2 bases, leaving 6 bases of the junction unmatched. In DNA form, the CDR3 reads TGTGCCAGCAGCCAAAGGACAGGGGGATCGGATGGCTACACCTTC. Translating gives CASSQRTGGSDGYTF.

At least ten counts were recorded for this clonotype. In DNA, the CDR3 is TGTGCCAGCACCGGACCGGGCCGGGGCTACACCTTC. Its translation is CASTGPGRGYTF. This chain links TRBV28 with TRBJ1-2, with unresolved D. CDR3 length: 12 residues. V lost 7 bases and J lost 8, with 14 bases in between. Germline V gives CDR1 MDHEN, CDR2 SYDVKM.

This clonotype was detected many times. The chain joins TRBV19 to TRBJ2-7; D unresolved. Germline V CDR1 and CDR2: LNHDA, SQIVND (reference sequence). V shed 3 bases and J shed 6 bases, with 18 bases lying between them. This CDR3 comprises 15 residues. The CDR3 sequence: CASSMLATPTGEQYF. The CDR3, as DNA: TGTGCCAGTAGTATGTTGGCCACCCCGACGGGCGAGCAGTACTTC.

This clonotype was seen many times. This chain uses TRBV12-3 or TRBV12-4 with TRBJ2-4; D is unclear. The CDR3 length is 15 residues. V lost 3 bases, J lost 3 bases, and 12 bases lay in between. CDR3 sequence (DNA): TGTGCCAGCAGTTTTTCGGAGTTTGGCAAAAACATTCAGTACTTC. Protein sequence: CASSFSEFGKNIQYF.

On this clonotype itself: This is likely an artifact of a read error, given a far larger clone one base away. This chain connects TRBV7-2 to TRBJ2-3; the D is unclear. The V gene lost 5 bases and the J gene lost 2 bases, with 5 bases spanning the gap. The CDR3 covers 12 residues. Germline V gives CDR1 SGHTA, CDR2 FQGNSA. CDR3 sequence reads: CASSRATDTQYF. In nucleotides, the CDR3 is TGTGCCAGCAGCAGAGCCACAGATACGCAGTATTTT.

This clonotype was seen repeatedly, ten times or more. The gene calls are TRBV29-1 and TRBJ2-3; 10 nucleotides line up with TRBD2. CDR1 and CDR2 (germline): SQVTM, ANQGSEA. The CDR3 spans 16 residues. With 3 bases clipped from V and 2 bases from J, the junction kept 8 bases outside the gene matches. For the CDR3, the DNA is TGCAGCGTTGACGGGACTAGCGTTCAGCCCACAGATACGCAGTATTTT. This codes for CSVDGTSVQPTDTQYF.

A few counts support this clonotype. This chain connects TRBV27 to TRBJ2-2; no firm D call. Trimming removed 3 bases from V and 0 bases from J, with 14 bases in between. Germline V gene lookup returns CDR1 MNHEY and CDR2 SMNVEV (reference sequence). There are 17 residues in the CDR3. The CDR3 coding sequence is TGTGCCAGCAGTTTCTCGTCGGCACCCACGAACACCGGGGAGCTGTTTTTT. Its protein is CASSFSSAPTNTGELFF.

This clonotype was seen at least ten times. V and J are TRBV9 and TRBJ2-1, with no clear D. The germline gives CDR1 SGDLS, CDR2 YYNGEE. Trimming took 4 bases from V and 0 from J, leaving 11 bases between them. This CDR3 contains 15 residues. The CDR3 nucleotides are TGTGCCAGCAGCAGAGCGTTTAGCTCCTACAATGAGCAGTTCTTC. Amino acid sequence: CASSRAFSSYNEQFF.

This clonotype has at least ten counts. V gene TRBV5-8 combines with J gene TRBJ1-2; 7 positions agree with TRBD1. Per the germline V gene, CDR1 is SGHTS and CDR2 is YDEGEE. This CDR3 is built from 15 residues. The V segment lost 5 bases and the J segment 2 bases; nucleotides outside the gene matches: 9. CDR3 protein: CASSSGGLGNYGYTF. The CDR3 DNA reads TGTGCCAGCAGTTCAGGGGGTTTGGGAAACTATGGCTACACCTTC.

This clonotype was seen a few times. This chain connects TRBV19 to TRBJ2-3; D uncertain. V was clipped by 2 bases and J by 0 bases, with 9 bases between them. The CDR3 is made up of 15 amino acids. Germline CDR1 is LNHDA and CDR2 is SQIVND (reference sequence). DNA for the CDR3: TGTGCCAGTAGTATAATCACGGATAGCACAGATACGCAGTATTTT. The encoded protein is CASSIITDSTDTQYF.

In this sample, this clonotype turned up many times. This rearrangement joins TRBV28 to TRBJ2-2; D might be TRBD1 or TRBD2, each matching 5 bases. The CDR3 covers 16 residues. Germline CDR1 reads MDHEN; CDR2 reads SYDVKM. Trimming stripped 7 bases from V and 4 bases from J, with 19 bases between. This chain's CDR3 is CASTPSGTPGTGELFF. As DNA, the CDR3 is TGTGCCAGCACCCCCTCCGGGACCCCGGGCACCGGGGAGCTGTTTTTT.

There are many counts of this clonotype. The CDR3 sequence: CASRQWSGKANTGELFF. The CDR3, as DNA: TGTGCCAGCAGACAATGGAGCGGAAAAGCGAACACCGGGGAGCTGTTTTTT. This chain joins TRBV7-9 and TRBJ2-2, with D possibly TRBD2 on 5 matching bases. Germline values: CDR1 SEHNR, CDR2 FQNEAQ (reference sequence). CDR3 size: 17 residues. Trimming cost V 6 bases and J 0 bases, with 17 bases left between them.

This clonotype was picked up many times. This chain uses TRBV5-1 with TRBJ2-3; D not resolved. Trimming cost V 0 bases and J 4 bases, with 3 bases left between them. Germline V gives CDR1 SGHRS, CDR2 YFSETQ. The CDR3 has 12 residues. The CDR3 protein is CASSLEADTQYF. CDR3 coding DNA: TGCGCCAGCAGCTTGGAGGCAGATACGCAGTATTTT.

The chain is built from TRBV6-4 and TRBJ2-6; the D gene is possibly TRBD1 (5 bases). The germline V gene has CDR1 MRHNA and CDR2 SNTAGT. Trimming left V 3 bases short and J 4 bases short, with 10 bases between. The CDR3 loop spans 15 amino acids. CDR3 loop: CASSELGAGANVLTF. The CDR3 region has the DNA TGTGCCAGCAGTGAGTTAGGGGCCGGGGCCAACGTCCTGACTTTC.

A few counts support this clonotype. The chain carries TRBV2 and TRBJ2-5, with no clear D. V was cut by 3 bases and J by 3 bases, with 8 bases left in between. CDR1 SNHLY and CDR2 FYNNEI come from the germline V gene. CDR3 length: 13 residues. The CDR3 region is CASSDAGKETQYF. CDR3 DNA: TGTGCCAGCAGTGATGCCGGAAAAGAGACCCAGTACTTC.

A few counts support this clonotype. The DNA of the CDR3 is TGTGCCAGCAGTGAAACAGGGGCCGATAATTCACCCCTCCACTTT. This gives the protein CASSETGADNSPLHF. This chain links TRBV6-1 with TRBJ1-6, with 7 positions matching TRBD1. After removal of 2 bases from V and 5 bases from J, the junction contained 3 bases not matched to a gene. This CDR3 has 15 residues. The germline gives CDR1 MNHNS, CDR2 SASEGT.

The chain recombines TRBV10-3 with TRBJ1-1; D is ambiguous. Germline V gene lookup returns CDR1 ENHRY and CDR2 SYGVKD. Trimming removed 2 bases at V and 9 bases at J, with 7 bases between. The CDR3 length is 11 residues. The CDR3: CAISEVGKAFF. For the CDR3, the DNA is TGTGCCATCAGTGAGGTAGGGAAAGCTTTCTTT.